This TCR beta chain originates from a study of blood T cell repertoires in COVID-19. Participants, about 18 to 100 years old, spanned fewer than 25 US areas. Cohort placement rested on clinical history that participants reported themselves. The data were produced by immunoSEQ multiplex PCR, yet TCRdb's version contains in-frame clones alone and is incomplete. The sample has about 140,000 clones, about four fifths seen once. Trimming shortened V by 1 base and J by 8 bases, and 9 bases separated the two germline ends. The CDR3 runs to 13 residues. Per germline, CDR1 KGHDR and CDR2 SFDVKD. This clone was found once.

The chain recombines TRBV24-1 with TRBJ2-3, with D possibly TRBD2 on 5 matching bases. Sequencing used PBMCs or T cells enriched from blood (not recorded which). The source is a woman in her forties or fifties with acute COVID-19. The CDR3 here is CATSDFAGGTQYF. In nucleotides, the CDR3 is TGTGCCACCAGTGATTTCGCGGGTGGTACGCAGTATTTT.